The next 24 T cell receptor beta chains were all read from a single sample in a study of identical twins. TCRdb passed the 5' RACE reads through MiXCR, listing each CDR3 protein once. The table records under 900,000 distinct CDR3 sequences, roughly 18% of them present only once. The data also belong to a second study, concerning T cells expressing NK-cell markers.

Sequences were obtained from PBMCs. The receptors were sampled from a woman in her late teens or twenties in good health.

This chain links TRBV7-8 with TRBJ2-3; 10 nucleotides align to TRBD2. J was trimmed by 0 bases and V by 5 bases; bases with no gene match: 14. CDR1 and CDR2 (germline): SGHVS, FQNEAQ. The CDR3 totals 19 residues. Here the CDR3 reads CASSRPPSGGHRSTDTQYF. In DNA form, the CDR3 reads TGTGCCAGCAGCCGACCCCCTAGCGGGGGCCACCGTAGCACAGATACGCAGTATTTT.

The V and J genes are TRBV29-1 and TRBJ2-7, with 10 positions matching TRBD2. From germline, CDR1 is SQVTM and CDR2 ANQGSEA. The junction had 8 bases not matched to a gene; V was cut back by 4 bases and J by 11 bases. CDR3 length: 12 residues. CDR3 in amino acids: CSVAASGSSEYF. DNA of the CDR3: TGCAGCGTTGCTGCTAGCGGGAGTAGCGAGTACTTC.

A few counts support this clonotype. V gene TRBV4-2 combines with J gene TRBJ2-1; tentatively, D is TRBD1 or TRBD2 (5 bases each). V gave up 0 bases and J gave up 4 bases, with 10 bases separating them. This CDR3 is built from 15 residues. Germline V CDR1 and CDR2: LGHNA, YNFKEQ. The CDR3 region is CASSQDLAGYNEQFF. For the CDR3, the DNA is TGTGCCAGCAGCCAAGATCTAGCAGGGTACAATGAGCAGTTCTTC.

This clonotype was counted a few times. The gene calls are TRBV12-3 or TRBV12-4 and TRBJ2-1; D gene uncertain. Trimming pared 7 bases from V and 6 bases from J, leaving 13 bases between. The CDR3 is 13 residues long. The CDR3 loop is CASTPSRTNEQFF. In nucleotides, the CDR3 is TGTGCCAGCACCCCCAGCAGGACCAATGAGCAGTTCTTC.

A few counts support this clonotype. The gene calls are TRBV20-1 and TRBJ2-2; D gene unclear. Trimming took 6 bases from V and 9 from J, leaving 17 bases between them. Per the germline V gene, CDR1 is DFQATT and CDR2 is SNEGSKA (reference sequence). This CDR3 region has 13 residues. This CDR3 is CSARSFTTWELFF. The CDR3 DNA is TGCAGTGCGCGATCATTTACTACTTGGGAGCTGTTTTTT.

In this sample, this clonotype turned up a few times. The V and J genes are TRBV9 and TRBJ1-2; 9 bases agree with TRBD1. Germline loops: CDR1 SGDLS, CDR2 YYNGEE. V lost 1 base and J lost 5; bases outside the gene matches: 6. This CDR3 spans 15 amino acids. The CDR3: CASSVTTGGEYGYTF. CDR3 in DNA: TGTGCCAGCAGCGTAACCACAGGGGGCGAATATGGCTACACCTTC.

The table lists this clonotype with a few counts. This chain joins TRBV5-4 and TRBJ2-1; 14 bases match TRBD2. The V and J ends lost 2 bases and 9 bases, in that order; junction bases with no gene match: 10. Germline V CDR1 and CDR2: SGHNT, YYREEE (reference sequence). The CDR3 length is 17 residues. The CDR3 coding sequence is TGTGCCAGCAGCTTCCCGACTAGCGGGGGGGGAAAGGGTGAGCAGTTCTTC. Protein: CASSFPTSGGGKGEQFF.

There are a few counts of this clonotype. The chain employs TRBV2 and TRBJ1-5, with 8 bases that match TRBD1. The CDR3 covers 15 residues. The V and J ends lost 6 bases and 3 bases, in that order; junction bases with no gene match: 7. Per germline, CDR1 SNHLY and CDR2 FYNNEI. The CDR3 region has the DNA TGTGCCAGCAGAGGGGGACAGGCGGCCAATCAGCCCCAGCATTTT. It is translated as CASRGGQAANQPQHF.

This clonotype came up a few times. The chain is built from TRBV7-9 and TRBJ2-5; maybe TRBD1 (6 bases). Germline CDR1 reads SEHNR; CDR2 reads FQNEAQ (reference sequence). Trimming stripped 2 bases from V and 5 bases from J, with 15 bases between. The CDR3 extends over 15 amino acids. This CDR3 reads CASSLISGQWETQYF. In DNA, the CDR3 is TGTGCCAGCAGCTTAATTTCGGGACAATGGGAGACCCAGTACTTC.

This clonotype was seen a handful of times. DNA of the CDR3: TGCAGTGCCGCTCCTCGGGGCTCACCCCTCCACTTT. This codes for CSAAPRGSPLHF. This chain connects TRBV20-1 to TRBJ1-6, with D perhaps matching TRBD1 (5 bases). The germline gives CDR1 DFQATT, CDR2 SNEGSKA (reference sequence). With 6 bases removed from V and 10 bases from J, the gap between germline ends came to 13 bases. This CDR3 contains 12 residues.

In its sample, this clonotype was seen many times. The gene calls are TRBV6-5 and TRBJ2-5; D remains ambiguous. Germline CDR1 MNHEY, CDR2 SVGAGI. The CDR3 spans 12 residues. Deletions cut 0 bases from V and 4 bases from J, with 3 bases between. CDR3 amino acids: CASSYSRETQYF. In DNA, the CDR3 is TGTGCCAGCAGTTACTCGAGAGAGACCCAGTACTTC.

The CDR3 region has the DNA TGCGCCAGCAGCCGTCCCAGCGGGACCACAGATACGCAGTATTTT. Protein sequence: CASSRPSGTTDTQYF. J is TRBJ2-3 and V is TRBV4-1, with TRBD2 identical over 7 bases. CDR1 and CDR2 (germline): MGHRA, YSYEKL. The CDR3 consists of 15 residues. Unmatched junction bases numbered 6, after V lost 4 bases and J lost 2 bases.

The CDR3 reads CASIKDRTNTEAFF. CDR3 nucleotides: TGTGCCAGCATCAAGGACAGGACGAACACTGAAGCTTTCTTT. V and J are TRBV6-1 and TRBJ1-1, with 7 bases aligning to TRBD1. V shed 7 bases, J shed 1 base, and the junction held 6 bases outside the gene matches. CDR3 length: 14 amino acids. From germline, CDR1 is MNHNS and CDR2 SASEGT.

The genes are TRBV20-1 and TRBJ2-7, with D hard to call. Trimming removed 2 bases from V and 2 bases from J, with 7 bases in between. CDR1 and CDR2 from the germline V gene are DFQATT and SNEGSKA (reference sequence). This CDR3 has 12 amino acids. The CDR3 loop is CSARPDTYEQYF. CDR3 bases: TGCAGTGCTAGACCAGATACCTACGAGCAGTACTTC.

The genes are TRBV6-1 and TRBJ2-1, with D perhaps given as TRBD1 or TRBD2 (6 bases each). V gave up 8 bases and J gave up 5 bases, with 19 bases separating them. CDR3 length equals 15 residues. Germline V gene data show CDR1 as MNHNS and CDR2 as SASEGT. CDR3 nucleotide sequence: TGTGCCAGCCGGTCCCTTACGGGGGCCGACAATGAGCAGTTCTTC. Residues: CASRSLTGADNEQFF.

This clonotype was counted between two and nine times. The chain links TRBV7-9 to TRBJ2-1, with D possibly being TRBD2 (5 bases). The germline V gene has CDR1 SEHNR and CDR2 FQNEAQ (reference sequence). Deletions cut 8 bases from V and 2 bases from J, with 7 bases between. This CDR3 is 12 amino acids long. The DNA for the CDR3 is TGTGCCAGCGGGAGTCCCTACAATGAGCAGTTCTTC. Translated: CASGSPYNEQFF.

This clonotype was recorded a few times. V is TRBV7-2 and J is TRBJ2-1; 7 bases are a match to TRBD2. CDR1 and CDR2 (germline): SGHTA, FQGNSA. Germline trimming cut 6 bases from V and 4 bases from J; bases unmatched to any gene: 12. This CDR3 is built from 16 residues. The CDR3 DNA reads as TGTGCCAGCAGTCAGGGCGGGGGTAACTTTTACAATGAGCAGTTCTTC. Protein: CASSQGGGNFYNEQFF.

The chain carries TRBV12-5 and TRBJ1-2; D ambiguous. The V and J ends lost 1 base and 8 bases respectively, with 11 bases between them. Germline CDR1 is LGHNT and CDR2 is FRNRAP. This CDR3 is 13 amino acids long. The CDR3 DNA is TGTGCTAGTGGTTTGGCCAGGAGCTACGGCTACACCTTC. Its protein is CASGLARSYGYTF.

Remarks on this clonotype: The junction departs from germline at one end; a sequencing error may be responsible. This chain uses TRBV5-1 with TRBJ1-1; weak D call: TRBD1 (5 bases). This CDR3 has 13 residues. The germline gives CDR1 SGHRS, CDR2 YFSETQ. This CDR3 is CASSLFEGTEAFF. The CDR3 DNA reads as TGTGCTAGCAGCTTATTCGAGGGGACTGAAGCTTTCTTT.

This clonotype was counted once. The chain couples TRBV19 to TRBJ2-7, with TRBD2 as a possible D gene (6 bases). Germline V CDR1 and CDR2: LNHDA, SQIVND (reference sequence). The CDR3 runs to 13 residues. V was cut by 7 bases and J by 3 bases, with 13 bases left in between. As DNA, the CDR3 is TGTGCCAGTAAAGCCGTGGGAGGCTACGAGCAGTACTTC. It codes for CASKAVGGYEQYF.

A few counts support this clonotype. The V call is TRBV7-9, the J call TRBJ1-2; 9 positions agree with TRBD1. V shed 5 bases, J shed 2 bases, and the junction held 9 bases outside the gene matches. Germline V gene lookup returns CDR1 SEHNR and CDR2 FQNEAQ (reference sequence). The CDR3 totals 16 residues. The CDR3 nucleotides are TGTGCCAGCAGCCCGGGACAGGGATACAAAAACTATGGCTACACCTTC. Protein: CASSPGQGYKNYGYTF.

The V call is TRBV20-1, the J call TRBJ2-7; D possibly uses TRBD1 or TRBD2 (6 bases each). The CDR3 consists of 14 residues. Trimming removed 0 bases at V and 2 bases at J, with 11 bases between. Germline V gives CDR1 DFQATT, CDR2 SNEGSKA (reference sequence). Here the CDR3 reads CSAREGGGAYEQYF. The CDR3 region has the DNA TGCAGTGCTAGAGAAGGGGGAGGAGCCTACGAGCAGTACTTC.

Details on this clonotype: A read error may be the cause here, since a much bigger clone is one base away. The chain links TRBV3-1 to TRBJ2-6, with D possibly matching TRBD1 (5 bases). V shed 3 bases and J shed 0 bases, with 6 bases lying between them. Germline-derived CDR1 and CDR2 are LGHDT and YNNKEL (reference sequence). This CDR3 spans 15 amino acids. The DNA for the CDR3 is TGTGCCAGCAGCCACAGGGACTCTGGGGCCAACGTCCTGACTTTC. Translated, it gives CASSHRDSGANVLTF.

CDR3 region: CSVVPVASPGWEQYF. CDR3 coding DNA: TGCAGCGTTGTACCGGTAGCCTCCCCGGGATGGGAGCAGTACTTC. V is TRBV29-1 and J is TRBJ2-7; a possible D gene is TRBD2 (5 bases). V gave up 4 bases and J gave up 7 bases, with 23 bases separating them. The CDR3 loop spans 15 amino acids. CDR1 and CDR2 (germline): SQVTM, ANQGSEA.